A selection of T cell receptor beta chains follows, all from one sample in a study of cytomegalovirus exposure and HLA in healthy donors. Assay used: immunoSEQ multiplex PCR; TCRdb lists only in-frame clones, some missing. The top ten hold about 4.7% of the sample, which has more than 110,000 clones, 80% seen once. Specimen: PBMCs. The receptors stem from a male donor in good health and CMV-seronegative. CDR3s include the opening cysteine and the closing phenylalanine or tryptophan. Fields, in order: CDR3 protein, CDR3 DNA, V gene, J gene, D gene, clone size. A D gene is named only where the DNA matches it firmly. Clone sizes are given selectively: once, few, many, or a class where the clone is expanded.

cdr3_aa: CASSLMADEQYF; cdr3_nt: TGTGCCAGCAGCTTGATGGCAGACGAGCAGTACTTC; v_call: TRBV5-5; j_call: TRBJ2-7; d_call: -; clone_size: -
cdr3_aa: CASSLGGSGAGGYTF; cdr3_nt: TGTGCCAGCAGCTTAGGAGGGTCAGGGGCAGGTGGCTACACCTTC; v_call: TRBV7-2; j_call: TRBJ1-2; d_call: -; clone_size: once
cdr3_aa: CASSLGSLGSPLHF; cdr3_nt: TGTGCCAGCAGTCTGGGGAGTCTGGGTTCACCCCTCCACTTT; v_call: TRBV6-5; j_call: TRBJ1-6; d_call: -; clone_size: -
cdr3_aa: CASSLSGGADTQYF; cdr3_nt: TGTGCCAGCAGCCTAAGCGGGGGGGCAGATACGCAGTATTTT; v_call: TRBV7-2; j_call: TRBJ2-3; d_call: TRBD2; clone_size: -
cdr3_aa: CASSRLVYETGELFF; cdr3_nt: TGTGCCAGCAGCCGACTAGTATACGAAACCGGGGAGCTGTTTTTT; v_call: TRBV11-2; j_call: TRBJ2-2; d_call: -; clone_size: -
cdr3_aa: CASSPRQGASYEQYF; cdr3_nt: TGTGCCAGCAGCCCCCGACAGGGGGCCAGCTACGAGCAGTACTTC; v_call: TRBV16; j_call: TRBJ2-7; d_call: TRBD1; clone_size: -
cdr3_aa: CAWSGQVNSPLHF; cdr3_nt: TGTGCCTGGAGTGGACAGGTCAATTCACCCCTCCACTTT; v_call: TRBV30; j_call: TRBJ1-6; d_call: -; clone_size: -
cdr3_aa: CASSLSAGGAYTEAFF; cdr3_nt: TGTGCCAGCAGCTTATCGGCAGGGGGCGCATACACTGAAGCTTTCTTT; v_call: TRBV7-2; j_call: TRBJ1-1; d_call: TRBD1; clone_size: once
cdr3_aa: CASSYMGGLRTEAFF; cdr3_nt: TGTGCCAGCAGTTACATGGGCGGGTTGCGCACTGAAGCTTTCTTT; v_call: TRBV6-6; j_call: TRBJ1-1; d_call: -; clone_size: -
cdr3_aa: CASTTLGRTGEKLFF; cdr3_nt: TGTGCCAGTACCACTCTCGGCAGGACAGGTGAAAAACTGTTTTTT; v_call: TRBV19; j_call: TRBJ1-4; d_call: TRBD1; clone_size: -
cdr3_aa: CASSPGTFTGELFF; cdr3_nt: TGCGCCAGCAGCCCGGGGACTTTCACCGGGGAGCTGTTTTTT; v_call: TRBV4-3; j_call: TRBJ2-2; d_call: -; clone_size: -
cdr3_aa: CASRDSPNEQFF; cdr3_nt: TGTGCCAGCCGGGACAGCCCCAATGAGCAGTTCTTC; v_call: TRBV19; j_call: TRBJ2-1; d_call: TRBD1; clone_size: few
cdr3_aa: CASSPPAGGSSTDTQYF; cdr3_nt: TGTGCCAGCTCACCACCGGCAGGGGGATCTAGCACAGATACGCAGTATTTT; v_call: TRBV18; j_call: TRBJ2-3; d_call: TRBD1; clone_size: -
cdr3_aa: CASSPFTGEKAGYTF; cdr3_nt: TGTGCCAGCTCACCGTTCACAGGGGAGAAGGCTGGCTACACCTTC; v_call: TRBV18; j_call: TRBJ1-2; d_call: TRBD1; clone_size: -
cdr3_aa: CASKAGGHGVARETQYF; cdr3_nt: TGTGCCAGCAAGGCGGGAGGGCATGGGGTTGCTAGAGAGACCCAGTACTTC; v_call: TRBV4-2; j_call: TRBJ2-5; d_call: TRBD2; clone_size: -
cdr3_aa: CASSLSDYGYTF; cdr3_nt: TGTGCCAGCAGTTTATCGGACTATGGCTACACCTTC; v_call: TRBV28; j_call: TRBJ1-2; d_call: -; clone_size: -
cdr3_aa: CASTPTRGPQETQYF; cdr3_nt: TGTGCCAGCACCCCGACTAGAGGGCCCCAAGAGACCCAGTACTTC; v_call: TRBV7-8; j_call: TRBJ2-5; d_call: -; clone_size: -
cdr3_aa: CASSPPPSGGAQETQYF; cdr3_nt: TGTGCCAGCAGCCCCCCCCCAAGCGGGGGGGCTCAAGAGACCCAGTACTTC; v_call: TRBV13; j_call: TRBJ2-5; d_call: TRBD2; clone_size: -
cdr3_aa: CASSIQGSKEKLFF; cdr3_nt: TGTGCCAGCAGCATACAGGGGTCCAAAGAAAAACTGTTTTTT; v_call: TRBV7-9; j_call: TRBJ1-4; d_call: TRBD1; clone_size: -
cdr3_aa: CASSERGGARIKEQFF; cdr3_nt: TGTGCCAGCAGTGAAAGAGGGGGGGCACGTATTAAGGAGCAGTTCTTC; v_call: TRBV6-1; j_call: TRBJ2-1; d_call: -; clone_size: -
cdr3_aa: CASSLFRDRSYEQFF; cdr3_nt: TGTGCCAGCAGCTTGTTCCGGGACAGGTCGTATGAGCAGTTCTTC; v_call: TRBV5-4; j_call: TRBJ2-1; d_call: TRBD1; clone_size: -
cdr3_aa: CASSLTRDTFEAFF; cdr3_nt: TGTGCCAGCAGCTTGACCCGGGACACCTTTGAAGCTTTCTTT; v_call: TRBV7-8; j_call: TRBJ1-1; d_call: -; clone_size: -
cdr3_aa: CASSLREADTQYF; cdr3_nt: TGTGCCAGCAGCTTGAGGGAGGCAGATACGCAGTATTTT; v_call: TRBV7-3; j_call: TRBJ2-3; d_call: -; clone_size: -
cdr3_aa: CASSGQGAREQYF; cdr3_nt: TGTGCCAGCAGCGGGCAGGGGGCGCGGGAGCAGTACTTC; v_call: TRBV27; j_call: TRBJ2-7; d_call: TRBD1; clone_size: -
cdr3_aa: CASSRKGSGLANEKLFF; cdr3_nt: TGCGCCAGCAGCCGGAAGGGGTCAGGGCTCGCTAATGAAAAACTGTTTTTT; v_call: TRBV4-3; j_call: TRBJ1-4; d_call: -; clone_size: -
cdr3_aa: CASSQGARDTQYF; cdr3_nt: TGTGCCAGTTCACAGGGGGCTCGAGATACGCAGTATTTT; v_call: TRBV28; j_call: TRBJ2-3; d_call: TRBD1; clone_size: -
cdr3_aa: CASSFGDRGQDGELFF; cdr3_nt: TGCGCCAGCAGCTTCGGTGACAGGGGGCAAGACGGGGAGCTGTTTTTT; v_call: TRBV5-1; j_call: TRBJ2-2; d_call: TRBD1; clone_size: -
cdr3_aa: CASSLAKGTSVGELFF; cdr3_nt: TGCGCCAGCAGCTTGGCCAAGGGGACTAGCGTAGGGGAGCTGTTTTTT; v_call: TRBV5-1; j_call: TRBJ2-2; d_call: TRBD2; clone_size: few